These 7 T cell receptor beta chains share one sample of origin, sequenced in a study of CD4 T cells in relation to SARS-CoV-2 and coronaviruses. Their specific antigens are unknown. Sequencing used immunoSEQ multiplex PCR; TCRdb keeps in-frame clones, though not all of them. Of 20,000 to 25,000 clones listed, just under 75% were seen once; the top ten hold 9.5% to 15%. CD4+ T cells from unexposed donors were obtained before the COVID-19 pandemic (2011-2018). The cells were cultured for about ten days before CD4+ T cells were isolated. The sample comprised CD4+ T cells from PBMCs, cultured in vitro. The receptors here all came from a human donor in good health.

This sequence joins TRBV2 and TRBJ2-2, with D possibly being TRBD1 (6 bases). The CDR3 runs 15 residues. Germline lookup yields CDR1 SNHLY and CDR2 FYNNEI. V lost 7 bases and J lost 5, with 17 bases in between. CDR3 sequence (DNA): TGTGCCAGCAAGATCGGTGCAGGGGTTACCGGGGAGCTGTTTTTT. This gives the protein CASKIGAGVTGELFF.

The gene calls are TRBV9 and TRBJ2-5, with a tentative D call TRBD2 (5 bases). The germline gives CDR1 SGDLS, CDR2 YYNGEE. The CDR3 covers 13 residues. V dropped 3 bases and J dropped 5 bases, with 11 bases sitting between them. CDR3 residues: CASSARSGETQYF. Here the CDR3 DNA reads TGTGCCAGCAGCGCGAGATCGGGGGAGACCCAGTACTTC.

V is TRBV15 and J is TRBJ1-4, with TRBD1 matching over 9 bases. Germline CDR1 is LNHNV and CDR2 is YYDKDF (reference sequence). The CDR3 totals 15 residues. The V segment lost 5 bases and the J segment 6 bases; nucleotides outside the gene matches: 7. CDR3 sequence reads: CATSRQTGGDEKLFF. In DNA form, the CDR3 reads TGTGCCACCAGCCGACAGACAGGGGGGGATGAAAAACTGTTTTTT.

The chain employs TRBV7-3 and TRBJ2-1, with 7 nucleotides matching TRBD2. Germline values: CDR1 SGHTA, CDR2 FQGTGA. V lost 5 bases, J lost 6 bases, and 7 bases stayed unmatched. CDR3 length: 14 amino acids. The CDR3 loop reads CASSPATSVNEQFF. The CDR3 nucleotides are TGTGCCAGCAGCCCTGCAACTAGCGTCAATGAGCAGTTCTTC.

The chain combines TRBV6-5 with TRBJ2-7, with 9 bases that match TRBD2. The germline V gene encodes CDR1 MNHEY and CDR2 SVGAGI. The CDR3 runs to 14 residues. V dropped 6 bases and J dropped 5; count of bases not matched to a gene: 8. DNA of the CDR3: TGTGCCAGCAGCCCCGGGACTAGCTTCGACGAGCAGTACTTC. Translating it yields CASSPGTSFDEQYF.

This chain uses TRBV5-1 with TRBJ2-3; D is possibly TRBD2 (6 bases). The length of the CDR3 is 14 residues. Germline loops: CDR1 SGHRS, CDR2 YFSETQ. The V end lost 4 bases, the J end lost 0 bases, and 9 bases lay between the germline ends. The CDR3 protein is CASSGGGSTDTQYF. The CDR3 DNA is TGCGCCAGCAGCGGGGGAGGTAGCACAGATACGCAGTATTTT.

The CDR3 DNA sequence: TGTGCCAGCAGCTTAGGTCGGGCGAACACTGAAGCTTTCTTT. Translating gives CASSLGRANTEAFF. This chain links TRBV11-3 with TRBJ1-1; D uncertain. Trimming stripped 1 base from V and 1 base from J, with 7 bases between. The CDR3 length is 14 residues. Germline CDR1 SGHNT, CDR2 YENEEA.